The sequence of this T cell receptor beta chain was determined in a study of blood T cell repertoires in COVID-19. Study-level information: Samples came from the United States, Italy and Spain, spanning acute and convalescent COVID-19. In each case, the material was cDNA or gDNA derived from T cells, B-cell-depleted T cells, or PBMCs.

In the authors' workflow: Nucleated cell counts were estimated from reference gene primer amplification. Repertoires were generated with immunoSEQ multiplex PCR, while TCRdb's copy carries only in-frame clones and drops some. V, J and clone size were drawn from that table, and D and trimming were deduced from the DNA. Of some 150,000 clones listed, about 90% are singletons. This clonotype was sampled from a middle-aged man with acute or convalescent COVID-19. The sequencing sample was made of peripheral blood.

The CDR3, as DNA: TGCAGCGTTGTAGGACAGCTAGAGAACGAGCAGTACTTC. Protein: CSVVGQLENEQYF. This rearrangement joins TRBV29-1 to TRBJ2-7, with a possible D match to TRBD1 (6 bases). This CDR3 is built from 13 residues. Germline CDR1 SQVTM, CDR2 ANQGSEA. Deletions cut 4 bases from V and 5 bases from J, with 15 bases between.